The clone carrying this TCR beta chain was counted ten times or more. The antigen is undetermined. These data originate in a study of regulatory T cells in long-lasting Graves disease. Both iRepertoire HTBI primers and Arm-PCR of CDR3 regions were used to build the TCR beta libraries. TCRdb ran MiXCR on the multiplex PCR reads and lists one entry per CDR3 protein. The sample lists over 350,000 distinct CDR3 sequences, 14% seen once, with around a sixth in the top ten. The CDR3 sequence is 17 residues long. The germline gives CDR1 SNHLY, CDR2 FYNNEI. Unmatched junction bases numbered 14, after V lost 7 bases and J lost 2 bases. Notes on the study in general: Persistent Graves' disease cases displayed lower TCR diversity than newly diagnosed ones.

Time point denoted: newly diagnosed GD, antithyroid drugs for less than 3 months. From PBMCs, RNA was extracted and then used to make the TCR library. These same records also appear under a second study, on T cells in Graves' hyperthyroidism and ophthalmopathy. From that study: From stable hyperthyroidism, ophthalmopathy was set apart by a 13 V-J model.

The specimen comprised peripheral blood mononuclear cells (PBMCs), sampled at new diagnosis, from a patient treated with antithyroid drugs. The receptor was derived from a woman aged 45-65 years with Graves disease. The chain uses TRBV2 and TRBJ1-5; 7 bases align to TRBD1. DNA of the CDR3: TGTGCCAGCACCGGTGGAGGGGGCGCACGGGGCAATCAGCCCCAGCATTTT. This encodes CASTGGGGARGNQPQHF.